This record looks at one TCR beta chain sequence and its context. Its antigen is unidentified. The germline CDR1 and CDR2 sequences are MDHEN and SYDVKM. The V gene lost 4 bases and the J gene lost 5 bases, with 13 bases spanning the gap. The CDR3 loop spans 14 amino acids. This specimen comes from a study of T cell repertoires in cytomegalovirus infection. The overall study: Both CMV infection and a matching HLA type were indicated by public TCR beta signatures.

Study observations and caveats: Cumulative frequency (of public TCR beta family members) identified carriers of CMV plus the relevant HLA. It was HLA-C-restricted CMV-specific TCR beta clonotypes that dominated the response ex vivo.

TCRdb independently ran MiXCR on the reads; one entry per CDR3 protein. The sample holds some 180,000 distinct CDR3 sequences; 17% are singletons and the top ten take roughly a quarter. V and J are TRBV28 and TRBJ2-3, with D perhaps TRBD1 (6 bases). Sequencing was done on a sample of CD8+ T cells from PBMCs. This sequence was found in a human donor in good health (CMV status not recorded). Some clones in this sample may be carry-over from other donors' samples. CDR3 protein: CASSSTGTGDTQYF. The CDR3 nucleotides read TGTGCCAGCAGTTCTACAGGGACCGGAGATACGCAGTATTTT.